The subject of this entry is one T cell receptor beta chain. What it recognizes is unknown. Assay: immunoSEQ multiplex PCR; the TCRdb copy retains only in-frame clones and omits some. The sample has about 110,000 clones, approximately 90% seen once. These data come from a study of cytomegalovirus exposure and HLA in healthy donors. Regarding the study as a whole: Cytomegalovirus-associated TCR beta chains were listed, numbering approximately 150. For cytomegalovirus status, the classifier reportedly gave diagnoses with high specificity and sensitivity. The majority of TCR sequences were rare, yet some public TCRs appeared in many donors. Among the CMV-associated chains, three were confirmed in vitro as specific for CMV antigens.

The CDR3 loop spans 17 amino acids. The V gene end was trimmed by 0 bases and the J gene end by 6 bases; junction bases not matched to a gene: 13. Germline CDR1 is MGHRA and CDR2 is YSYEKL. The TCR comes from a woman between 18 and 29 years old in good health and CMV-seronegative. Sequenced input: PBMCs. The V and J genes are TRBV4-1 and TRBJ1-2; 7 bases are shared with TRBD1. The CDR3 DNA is TGCGCCAGCAGCCAAGACCGTGGAATAGGGGGCGCGAATGGCTACACCTTC. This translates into CASSQDRGIGGANGYTF.